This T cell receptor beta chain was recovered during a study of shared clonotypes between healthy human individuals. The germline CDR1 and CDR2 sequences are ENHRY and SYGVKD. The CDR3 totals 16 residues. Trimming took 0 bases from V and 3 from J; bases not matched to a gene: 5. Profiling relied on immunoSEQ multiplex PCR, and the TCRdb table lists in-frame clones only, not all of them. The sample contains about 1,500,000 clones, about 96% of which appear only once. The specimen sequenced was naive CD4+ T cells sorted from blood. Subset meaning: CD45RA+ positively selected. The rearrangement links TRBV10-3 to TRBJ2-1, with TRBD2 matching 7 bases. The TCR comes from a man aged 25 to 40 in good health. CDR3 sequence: CAISESEWEGYNEQFF. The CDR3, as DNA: TGTGCCATCAGTGAGTCAGAGTGGGAGGGCTACAATGAGCAGTTCTTC.